The sequence of this T cell receptor beta chain was determined in a study of Graves' ophthalmopathy and Graves' hyperthyroidism. The study's findings and limits: Blood was where most expanded thyroid clonotypes above 0.001 frequency also turned up. The model's ophthalmopathy progression predictions had roughly 65% sensitivity and 72.22% specificity.

There are 16 residues in the CDR3. The germline V gene has CDR1 MDHEN and CDR2 SYDVKM. Unmatched junction bases numbered 10, after V lost 5 bases and J lost 1 base. TCR beta CDR3 amplification used RNA transcripts. Investigators did first-round RT-PCR with HTBI primers, then second-round multiplex PCR. Each CDR3 protein is one row after TCRdb ran MiXCR on the multiplex PCR reads. The sample has about 620,000 distinct CDR3 sequences, about 20% seen once. Enrolled hyperthyroidism patients had a new diagnosis, a duration under 2 months, and an age of 18 to 65. PBMCs were isolated by Ficoll-Paque density gradient centrifugation, using roughly 10 ml of fresh peripheral blood as the starting material. In this sample, this clonotype turned up many times. Its antigen is unknown.

The specimen was peripheral blood. This receptor was identified in a young woman with stable Graves' hyperthyroidism. Some clones in this sample may be carry-over from other donors' samples. The chain combines TRBV28 with TRBJ2-7; TRBD2 aligns across 8 bases. CDR3 in amino acids: CASSLAGRVGSYEQYF. The CDR3 bases are TGTGCCAGCAGTCTCGCCGGGAGGGTAGGGTCCTACGAGCAGTACTTC.